The 28 T cell receptor beta chains reported below all come from one sample, sequenced in a study of T cell repertoires in cytomegalovirus infection. TCRdb passed the reads through MiXCR, listing each CDR3 protein once. The table records around 530,000 distinct CDR3 sequences, roughly 29% of them present only once. Sequencing input: PBMCs. These receptors came from a human donor in good health (CMV status not recorded). Some clones in this sample may be carry-over from other donors' samples.

This clonotype was observed a handful of times. The chain uses TRBV30 and TRBJ2-3, with 10 nucleotides matching TRBD2. Unmatched junction bases numbered 3, after V lost 0 bases and J lost 6 bases. CDR1 is GTSNPN, CDR2 SVGIG, per germline (reference sequence). CDR3 size: 14 residues. CDR3 protein: CAWSVAGGADTQYF. CDR3 sequence (DNA): TGTGCCTGGAGTGTAGCGGGAGGGGCGGATACGCAGTATTTT.

This chain connects TRBV5-4 to TRBJ2-1; 10 bases align to TRBD2. In germline, CDR1 is SGHNT, CDR2 YYREEE (reference sequence). V shed 5 bases, J shed 7 bases, and the junction held 9 bases outside the gene matches. This CDR3 comprises 15 residues. The CDR3 sequence is CASSPQRGGWNEQFF. As DNA, the CDR3 is TGTGCCAGCAGTCCCCAGCGGGGGGGGTGGAATGAGCAGTTCTTC.

This clonotype was seen only a few times. This chain joins TRBV6-2 or TRBV6-3 and TRBJ1-1, with TRBD1 matching over 8 bases. Germline V lookup: CDR1 MNHEY, CDR2 SVGEGT. V shed 7 bases and J 7 bases; nucleotides not matched to a gene: 5. This CDR3 contains 12 residues. The CDR3 loop is CASTKGTGEAFF. The CDR3 coding sequence is TGTGCCAGCACCAAAGGGACAGGTGAAGCTTTCTTT.

The genes are TRBV6-5 and TRBJ2-1, with 10 bases aligning to TRBD1. J was trimmed by 4 bases and V by 0 bases; bases with no gene match: 9. This CDR3 has 18 residues. Germline V gene sequence: CDR1 MNHEY, CDR2 SVGAGI. The CDR3 is CASSYSITGTGAYNEQFF. The DNA for the CDR3 is TGTGCCAGCAGTTACTCGATCACCGGGACAGGGGCTTACAATGAGCAGTTCTTC.

This chain connects TRBV7-9 to TRBJ1-1; no clear D gene. The CDR3 contains 12 residues. Germline CDR1 is SEHNR and CDR2 is FQNEAQ (reference sequence). V lost 5 bases to trimming and J lost 10 bases, with 14 bases between them. The DNA for the CDR3 is TGTGCCAGCAGCCTTCTGAGGGCGGGAGCTTTCTTT. Amino acids: CASSLLRAGAFF.

The table lists this clonotype with many counts. The genes are TRBV7-2 and TRBJ2-7; tentative D call: TRBD2 (5 bases). Between the trimmed V and J ends, which lost 3 bases and 6 bases, there was a span of 15 bases. Germline V gene data show CDR1 as SGHTA and CDR2 as FQGNSA. The CDR3 runs 14 residues. The CDR3 DNA follows: TGTGCCAGCAGCTTCGTCCCGGGGTGGGGCGAGCAGTACGTC. It encodes CASSFVPGWGEQYV.

This chain joins TRBV20-1 and TRBJ2-3, with 9 nucleotides matching TRBD2. CDR1 and CDR2 from the germline V gene are DFQATT and SNEGSKA (reference sequence). V was clipped by 3 bases and J by 0 bases; unmatched bases: 7. The CDR3 extends over 16 amino acids. The DNA for the CDR3 is TGCAGTGCTAGTGTAGCTAGCGGGACTAGCACAGATACGCAGTATTTT. Translating it yields CSASVASGTSTDTQYF.

This sequence joins TRBV7-9 and TRBJ2-1; D not resolved. V lost 3 bases and J lost 8, with 8 bases in between. Per germline, CDR1 SEHNR and CDR2 FQNEAQ (reference sequence). The CDR3 sequence is 12 residues long. This chain's CDR3 is CASSFVSYEQFF. The DNA of the CDR3 is TGTGCCAGCAGCTTCGTCTCGTATGAGCAGTTCTTC.

This clonotype was detected once. This chain connects TRBV18 to TRBJ1-3; D ambiguous. This CDR3 has 14 amino acids. The germline CDR1 and CDR2 sequences are KGHSH and LQKENI. Trimming stripped 1 base from V and 0 bases from J, with 4 bases between. DNA of the CDR3: TGTGCCAGCTCACCACTGGACTCTGGAAACACCATATATTTT. The encoded protein is CASSPLDSGNTIYF.

The gene calls are TRBV12-3 or TRBV12-4 and TRBJ1-6; D may be TRBD1 (6 bases). The V and J ends lost 6 bases and 9 bases respectively, with 18 bases between them. This CDR3 is built from 15 residues. The DNA of the CDR3 is TGTGCCAGCAGGAGACAGGTCGGAGTGGTTTCACCCCTCCACTTT. This gives the protein CASRRQVGVVSPLHF.

The count of this clonotype is one. V gene TRBV5-6 combines with J gene TRBJ2-2; tentative D call: TRBD1 (6 bases). The CDR3 spans 17 residues. V was trimmed by 0 bases and J by 5 bases, leaving 17 bases between them. The V gene's germline CDR1 is SGHDT and CDR2 YYEEEE. CDR3 nucleotides: TGTGCCAGCAGCTTGGAACAGGGCTCGACCTTAACCGGGGAGCTGTTTTTT. It encodes CASSLEQGSTLTGELFF. Looking up the rest from reference TRBV5-6 and TRBJ2-2 gives the full variable domain: DAGVTQSPTHLIKTRGQQVTLRCSPKSGHDTVSWYQQALGQGPQFIFQYYEEEERQRGNFPDRFSGHQFPNYSSELNVNALLLGDSALYLCASSLEQGSTLTGELFFGEGSRLTVL.

A few counts support this clonotype. This rearrangement joins TRBV28 to TRBJ2-7, with 9 bases fitting TRBD1. Germline V CDR1 and CDR2: MDHEN, SYDVKM. The CDR3 spans 14 residues. The V gene end was trimmed by 2 bases and the J gene end by 6 bases; junction bases not matched to a gene: 5. The CDR3 DNA reads TGTGCCAGCAGTTTACTGGGGACAGGGACCGAGCAGTACTTC. It specifies CASSLLGTGTEQYF.

This clonotype turned up a few times. The genes are TRBV20-1 and TRBJ2-1, with TRBD2 matching over 14 bases. The germline CDR1 and CDR2 sequences are DFQATT and SNEGSKA (reference sequence). Germline trimming cut 0 bases from V and 8 bases from J; bases unmatched to any gene: 6. The length of the CDR3 is 16 residues. The CDR3 nucleotides are TGCAGTGCTAGAGATGGGACTAGCGGGAGAAAATATGAGCAGTTCTTC. Encoded protein: CSARDGTSGRKYEQFF.

This clonotype has only a few counts. The CDR3 spells CASSAGQNTEAFF. CDR3 DNA sequence: TGTGCCAGCAGTGCGGGACAGAACACTGAAGCTTTCTTT. The chain uses TRBV25-1 and TRBJ1-1; D perhaps matches TRBD1 (6 bases). Germline CDR1 MGHDK, CDR2 SYGVNS. This CDR3 is built from 13 residues. V lost 4 bases, J lost 1 base, and 7 bases lay in between.

The J gene is TRBJ1-2, the V gene TRBV6-8; TRBD1 is a possible D gene (5 bases). The ends were cut back, 2 bases at V and 7 bases at J, with 11 bases in the middle. The CDR3 contains 13 residues. CDR1 and CDR2 from the germline V gene are MNHGY and SAAAGT. This CDR3 is CASSYTGTGGYTF. The CDR3 DNA reads TGTGCCAGCAGTTACACTGGGACGGGTGGCTACACCTTC.

This clonotype was detected a few times. With a much larger clone just one base away, this may be a read error. The V call is TRBV11-3, the J call TRBJ2-1; D call uncertain. This CDR3 is built from 13 residues. Germline values: CDR1 SGHNT, CDR2 YENEEA. V lost 0 bases and J 2 bases, leaving 2 bases between the germline ends. The CDR3 DNA follows: TGTGCCAGCAGCTTAGAAACCTACAATGAGCAGTTCTTC. This encodes CASSLETYNEQFF.

The chain has TRBV6-6 and TRBJ2-7; TRBD1 aligns across 7 bases. V lost 5 bases, J lost 3 bases, and 13 bases stayed unmatched. In germline, CDR1 is MNHNY, CDR2 SVGAGI (reference sequence). The CDR3 runs 16 residues. The CDR3: CASSEGVRDSYYEQYF. The DNA of the CDR3 is TGTGCCAGCAGTGAGGGAGTTCGGGACAGTTACTACGAGCAGTACTTC.

This rearrangement joins TRBV5-4 to TRBJ2-7, with 7 bases aligning to TRBD2. The CDR3 covers 17 residues. Per germline, CDR1 SGHNT and CDR2 YYREEE (reference sequence). Trimming at V came to 4 bases and at J to 3 bases, leaving 16 bases not matched to a gene. DNA for the CDR3: TGTGCCAGCAGCCCACAATGGAGACGGCGGGAGAACTACGAGCAGTACTTC. Protein sequence: CASSPQWRRRENYEQYF.

This clonotype was seen ten or more times. This chain links TRBV7-2 with TRBJ2-4, with 11 nucleotides matching TRBD2. Per germline, CDR1 SGHTA and CDR2 FQGNSA. J lost 0 bases, V lost 6 bases, and 19 bases had no gene match. The CDR3 consists of 21 residues. The CDR3 sequence is CASRSKGGALAGVPAKNIQYF. The CDR3 DNA sequence: TGTGCCAGCAGGTCAAAGGGAGGGGCACTAGCGGGAGTGCCAGCCAAAAACATTCAGTACTTC. The whole variable domain, filled in from reference TRBV7-2 and TRBJ2-4, reads GAGVSQSPSNKVTEKGKDVELRCDPISGHTALYWYRQSLGQGLEFLIYFQGNSAPDKSGLPSDRFSAERTGGSVSTLTIQRTQQEDSAVYLCASRSKGGALAGVPAKNIQYFGAGTRLSVL.

The chain links TRBV28 to TRBJ1-5; 7 bases agree with TRBD1. This CDR3 has 16 residues. Unmatched junction bases numbered 14, after V lost 7 bases and J lost 5 bases. Germline-derived CDR1 and CDR2 are MDHEN and SYDVKM. CDR3 bases: TGTGCCAGCACTTCTCGGGGGAGGGGGCGAGATCAGCCCCAGCATTTT. Residues: CASTSRGRGRDQPQHF.

This clonotype was seen repeatedly, ten times or more. The chain is built from TRBV7-8 and TRBJ2-5; TRBD1 or TRBD2 may be the D gene (5 bases each). The V end was cut by 7 bases, the J end by 1 base, with 25 bases between. CDR1 and CDR2 from the germline V gene are SGHVS and FQNEAQ. CDR3 length: 18 residues. CDR3 loop: CASILTPGADDLQETQYF. The CDR3 coding sequence is TGTGCCAGCATCCTAACCCCCGGGGCGGACGATCTCCAAGAGACCCAGTACTTC.

The chain couples TRBV6-5 to TRBJ1-5; 10 bases agree with TRBD1. The CDR3 covers 15 residues. The V gene end was trimmed by 7 bases and the J gene end by 4 bases; junction bases not matched to a gene: 7. The germline CDR1 and CDR2 sequences are MNHEY and SVGAGI. As DNA, the CDR3 is TGTGCCAGCACCCTGGTGGGACAGGGGAATCAGCCCCAGCATTTT. Amino acid sequence: CASTLVGQGNQPQHF.

The sample holds a few counts of this clonotype. The chain links TRBV11-2 to TRBJ2-1, with 16 bases matching TRBD2. The J segment lost 6 bases and the V segment lost 4 bases, leaving 6 bases of the junction unmatched. The germline gives CDR1 SGHAT, CDR2 FQNNGV. This CDR3 is built from 17 residues. The CDR3 is CASSSGLAGGRGNEQFF. The DNA of the CDR3 is TGTGCCAGCAGCTCGGGACTAGCGGGAGGGAGAGGCAATGAGCAGTTCTTC.

The gene calls are TRBV9 and TRBJ2-7; 8 bases line up with TRBD1. The CDR3 consists of 14 residues. Germline CDR1 SGDLS, CDR2 YYNGEE. J gave up 6 bases and V 0 bases, and 5 bases lay outside the gene matches. The CDR3 spells CASSVDQGAREQYF. CDR3 DNA sequence: TGTGCCAGCAGCGTAGACCAGGGGGCCCGCGAGCAGTACTTC.

In its sample, this clonotype was seen many times. The rearrangement uses TRBV7-2 and TRBJ1-1, with a tentative D call TRBD1 (5 bases). Germline CDR1 is SGHTA and CDR2 is FQGNSA. V dropped 6 bases and J dropped 3 bases, with 11 bases sitting between them. This CDR3 is 13 amino acids long. CDR3 nucleotides: TGTGCCAGCAGATTCACAGGAGACACTGAAGCTTTCTTT. The encoded protein is CASRFTGDTEAFF.

This clonotype was observed a few times. V and J are TRBV7-2 and TRBJ2-4; 9 bases align to TRBD2. Unmatched junction bases numbered 4, after V lost 7 bases and J lost 3 bases. The CDR3 is 14 residues long. CDR1 SGHTA and CDR2 FQGNSA come from the germline V gene. CDR3 sequence reads: CASTRTSDKNIQYF. The DNA of the CDR3 is TGTGCCAGCACCCGGACTAGCGACAAAAACATTCAGTACTTC.

To note about this clonotype: Its ends do not fully match the called genes, so a read error is possible. This chain uses TRBV7-2 with TRBJ1-5; a weak D match, TRBD1 (5 bases). Germline V CDR1 and CDR2: SGHTA, FQGNSA. CDR3 length equals 13 residues. As DNA, the CDR3 is TGTGCCACCAGCCCGGGACTGGAACAGCCCCAGCATTTT. Translated: CATSPGLEQPQHF. Complete variable domain (other parts from reference TRBV7-2 and TRBJ1-5): GAGVSQSPSNKVTEKGKDVELRCDPISGHTALYWYRQSLGQGLEFLIYFQGNSAPDKSGLPSDRFSAERTGGSVSTLTIQRTQQEDSAVYLCATSPGLEQPQHFGDGTRLSIL.

This clonotype was picked up one time. This chain joins TRBV24-1 and TRBJ2-3; D might be TRBD1 (6 bases). The CDR3 is made up of 13 amino acids. Germline V gene lookup returns CDR1 KGHDR and CDR2 SFDVKD. Trimming took off 11 bases at V and 4 bases at J, with 15 bases between the two ends. CDR3 nucleotides: TGTGCCAGTAGGGACACCTCGTCAGATACGCAGTATTTT. Protein product: CASRDTSSDTQYF.